What follows are 3 T cell receptor beta chains derived from one specimen sequenced in a study of shared clonotypes between healthy human individuals. Some clones are missing from TCRdb's copy, which holds only in-frame ones; the method was immunoSEQ multiplex PCR. The sample has roughly 170,000 clones; approximately 62% are singletons. Sequenced material: memory CD4+ T cells sorted from blood. Regarding subset: CD45RA-negative fraction. These receptors were obtained from a man under 40 in good health.

The chain couples TRBV6-5 to TRBJ1-2; D might be TRBD1 (6 bases). The germline V and J ends were trimmed by 4 bases and 2 bases, with 11 bases remaining between them. This CDR3 spans 14 amino acids. The germline gives CDR1 MNHEY, CDR2 SVGAGI. CDR3 residues: CASSWGAPNYGYTF. For the CDR3, the DNA is TGTGCCAGCAGTTGGGGGGCACCAAACTATGGCTACACCTTC.

This sequence joins TRBV11-3 and TRBJ1-1, with D possibly TRBD1 on 5 matching bases. V was pared by 5 bases and J by 2 bases, with 9 bases between. The CDR3 contains 13 residues. Germline loops: CDR1 SGHNT, CDR2 YENEEA. The CDR3 nucleotides are TGTGCCAGCAGCGTGACAGCTAACACTGAAGCTTTCTTT. This encodes CASSVTANTEAFF.

The rearrangement links TRBV9 to TRBJ2-3; 9 bases are a match to TRBD1. Germline lookup yields CDR1 SGDLS and CDR2 YYNGEE. CDR3 length: 16 amino acids. Trimming took 7 bases from V and 3 from J; bases not matched to a gene: 12. CDR3 nucleotide sequence: TGTGCCAGCTCGACCGCCGGGACAGGGAGGACAGATACGCAGTATTTT. This codes for CASSTAGTGRTDTQYF.